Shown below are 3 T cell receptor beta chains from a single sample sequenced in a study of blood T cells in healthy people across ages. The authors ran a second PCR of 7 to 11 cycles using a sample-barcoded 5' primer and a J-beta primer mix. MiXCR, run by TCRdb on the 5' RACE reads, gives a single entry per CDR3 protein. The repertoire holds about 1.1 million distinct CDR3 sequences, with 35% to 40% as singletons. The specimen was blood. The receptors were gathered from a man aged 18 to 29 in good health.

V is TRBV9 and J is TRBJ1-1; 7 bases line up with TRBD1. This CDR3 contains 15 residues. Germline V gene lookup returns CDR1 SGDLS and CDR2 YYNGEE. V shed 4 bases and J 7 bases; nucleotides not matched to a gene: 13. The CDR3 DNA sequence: TGTGCCAGCAGCATTGACTCAGGGGGGATAGGTGAAGCTTTCTTT. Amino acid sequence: CASSIDSGGIGEAFF.

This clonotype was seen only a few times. CDR3 residues: CASSFRQGYDEQFF. The DNA of the CDR3 is TGTGCCAGCAGTTTTAGGCAGGGGTACGATGAGCAGTTCTTC. V is TRBV28 and J is TRBJ2-1, with a tentative D call TRBD1 (6 bases). The CDR3 is made up of 14 amino acids. Germline CDR1 MDHEN, CDR2 SYDVKM. The V and J ends lost 3 bases and 8 bases respectively, with 14 bases between them.

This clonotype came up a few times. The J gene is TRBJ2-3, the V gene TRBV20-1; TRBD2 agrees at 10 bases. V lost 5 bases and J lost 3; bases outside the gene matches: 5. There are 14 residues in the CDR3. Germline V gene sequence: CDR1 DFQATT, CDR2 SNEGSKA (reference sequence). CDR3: CSADTGLATDTQYF. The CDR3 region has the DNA TGCAGTGCTGACACGGGACTAGCGACAGATACGCAGTATTTT.